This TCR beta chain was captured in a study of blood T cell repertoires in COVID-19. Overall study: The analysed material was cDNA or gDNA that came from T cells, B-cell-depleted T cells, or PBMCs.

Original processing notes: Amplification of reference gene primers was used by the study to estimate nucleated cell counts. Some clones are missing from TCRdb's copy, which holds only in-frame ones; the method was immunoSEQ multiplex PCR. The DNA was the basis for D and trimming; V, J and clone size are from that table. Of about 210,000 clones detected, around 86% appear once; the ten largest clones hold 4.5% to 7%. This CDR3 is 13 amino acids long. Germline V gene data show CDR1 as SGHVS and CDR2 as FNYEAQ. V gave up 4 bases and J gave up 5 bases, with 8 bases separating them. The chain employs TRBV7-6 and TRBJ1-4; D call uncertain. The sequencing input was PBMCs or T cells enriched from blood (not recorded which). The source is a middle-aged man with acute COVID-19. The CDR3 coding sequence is TGTGCCAGCAGCTCTGCACGGAATGAAAAACTGTTTTTT. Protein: CASSSARNEKLFF. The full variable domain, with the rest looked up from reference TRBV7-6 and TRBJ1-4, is GAGVSQSPRYKVTKRGQDVALRCDPISGHVSLYWYRQALGQGPEFLTYFNYEAQQDKSGLPNDRFSAERPEGSISTLTIQRTEQRDSAMYRCASSSARNEKLFFGSGTQLSVL.